This entry lists 4 T cell receptor beta chains sequenced from one sample in a study of T cell repertoires in cytomegalovirus infection. No cognate antigen is known for these TCRs. TCRdb itself ran the reads through MiXCR, one entry per CDR3 protein. The sample includes around 750,000 distinct CDR3 sequences, 30% to 35% of them seen just once. The sample in question was cultured CD8+ T cells from PBMCs, obtained from culture after CMV antigen stimulation. Receptors were obtained from a human donor in good health (CMV status not recorded). Some clones in this sample may be carry-over from other donors' samples.

In this sample, this clonotype turned up a few times. This rearrangement joins TRBV7-9 to TRBJ1-2; tentative D call: TRBD1 (5 bases). Per the germline V gene, CDR1 is SEHNR and CDR2 is FQNEAQ (reference sequence). Between the trimmed V and J ends, which lost 1 base and 8 bases, there was a span of 11 bases. CDR3 length: 13 residues. CDR3 residues: CASSLVSGTGYTF. The CDR3, as DNA: TGTGCCAGCAGCTTAGTTTCAGGGACCGGCTACACCTTC.

This clonotype occurred a few times. The chain combines TRBV4-3 with TRBJ1-5; a possible D gene is TRBD1 (5 bases). V shed 3 bases and J shed 0 bases, with 12 bases lying between them. Germline CDR1 and CDR2: LGHNA and YSLEER. This CDR3 is built from 16 residues. CDR3 DNA: TGCGCCAGCAGCCAGGCTACAGGCTTTAGCAATCAGCCCCAGCATTTT. Protein sequence: CASSQATGFSNQPQHF.

The CDR3 here is CASSPPAGGADAFF. For the CDR3, the DNA is TGTGCCAGCAGCCCGCCTGCAGGGGGCGCGGATGCTTTCTTT. This chain uses TRBV7-9 with TRBJ1-1, with TRBD1 identical over 8 bases. The CDR3 covers 14 residues. V lost 5 bases and J lost 11; bases outside the gene matches: 13. Per the germline V gene, CDR1 is SEHNR and CDR2 is FQNEAQ (reference sequence).

This clonotype was observed at least ten times. V gene TRBV7-9 combines with J gene TRBJ1-4; D call uncertain. CDR1 and CDR2 (germline): SEHNR, FQNEAQ (reference sequence). CDR3 length: 15 amino acids. Trimming removed 3 bases at V and 0 bases at J, with 8 bases between. As DNA, the CDR3 is TGTGCCAGCAGCTTGGAGAAAGCAACTAATGAAAAACTGTTTTTT. It encodes CASSLEKATNEKLFF.